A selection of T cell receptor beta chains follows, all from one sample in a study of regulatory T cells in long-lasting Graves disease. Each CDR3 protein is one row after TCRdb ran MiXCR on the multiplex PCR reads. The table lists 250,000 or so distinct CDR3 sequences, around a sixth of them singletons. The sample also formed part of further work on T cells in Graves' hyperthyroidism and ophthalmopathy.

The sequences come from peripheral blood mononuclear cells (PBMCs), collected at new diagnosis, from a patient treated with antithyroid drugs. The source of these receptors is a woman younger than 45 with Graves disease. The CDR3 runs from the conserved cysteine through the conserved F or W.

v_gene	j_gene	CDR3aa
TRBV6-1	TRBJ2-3	CASKGELSRGTDTQYF
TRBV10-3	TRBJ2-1	CAISESSGVSSSYNEQFF
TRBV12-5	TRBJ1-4	CASGIGGEKLFF
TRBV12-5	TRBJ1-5	CASGLVRGQPQHF
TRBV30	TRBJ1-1	CAWRNPRRAEAFF
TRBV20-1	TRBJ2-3	CVTGTSASTDTQYF
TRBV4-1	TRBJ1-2	CASSQVKSRAENGYTF
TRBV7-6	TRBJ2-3	CASSPGGASDTQYF
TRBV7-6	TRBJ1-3	CASSLVGSAGPSGNTIYF
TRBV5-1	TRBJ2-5	CASSSSRPSQETQYF
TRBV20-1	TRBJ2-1	CSASNGLAGGYDNEQFF
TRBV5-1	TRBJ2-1	CASSSLAGSYNEQFF
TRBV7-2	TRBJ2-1	CASSLMGLATYNEQFF
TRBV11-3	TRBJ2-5	CASSSRRDRGETQYF
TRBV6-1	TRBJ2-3	CASFYGGASTDTQYF
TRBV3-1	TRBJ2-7	CASSPLLGFGYEQYF
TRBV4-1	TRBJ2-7	CASSQGTGTGVVEQYF
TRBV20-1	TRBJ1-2	CSARGSGETNYGYTF
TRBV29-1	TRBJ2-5	CSVRYSTETQYF
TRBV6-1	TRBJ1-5	CASRPGQGGSNQPQHF
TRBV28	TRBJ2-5	CASSFPRGGGETQYF
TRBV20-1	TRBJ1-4	CSARDGAVGEKLFF
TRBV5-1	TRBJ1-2	CASSEWDRGRGNYGYTF
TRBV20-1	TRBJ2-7	CSATGQGTYEQYF
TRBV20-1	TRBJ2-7	CSARATGGSGEQYF
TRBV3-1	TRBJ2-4	CASSPGAGAGNIQYF
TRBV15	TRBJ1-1	CATSREGDTEAFF
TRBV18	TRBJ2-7	CASSPPDDYEQYF
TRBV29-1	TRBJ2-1	CSATKGTTSYNEQFF
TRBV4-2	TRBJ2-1	CASSTRGGPYNEQFF
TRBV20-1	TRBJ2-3	CSAKAQTLTDTQYF
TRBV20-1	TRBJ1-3	CSARAPDRGRDTIYF
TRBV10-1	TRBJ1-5	CASSVAHGRPQHF
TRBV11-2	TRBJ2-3	CASSLAGGVSTDTQYF
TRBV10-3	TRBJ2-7	CASGGGSYEQYF
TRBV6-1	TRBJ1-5	CASSDPQTQGDQPQHF
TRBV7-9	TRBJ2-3	CASSLVPGGATDTQYF
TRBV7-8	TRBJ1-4	CASSERTREYLFF
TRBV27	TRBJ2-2	CASRQGANTGELFF
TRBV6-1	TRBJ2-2	CASNPRGEDTGELFF
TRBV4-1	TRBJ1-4	CASSLKKGATNEKLFF
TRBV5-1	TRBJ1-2	CASSLEGGRGYGYTF
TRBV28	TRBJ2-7	CASNDGGRVYEQYF
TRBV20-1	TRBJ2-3	CSATPTSGGQGDTQYF
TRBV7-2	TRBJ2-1	CASSSAPHEQFF
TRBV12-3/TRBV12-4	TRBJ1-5	CASSPRQGGNQPQHF
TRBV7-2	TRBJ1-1	CASSLEMNTEAFF
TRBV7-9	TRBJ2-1	CASRQAGGLNEQFF